Described below is a single TCR beta chain sequence and its context. What it binds is unknown. The table came from immunoSEQ multiplex PCR; TCRdb's copy has only in-frame clones and leaves some out. The repertoire has over 100,000 clones, roughly 85% of them found once; the top ten carry around 7.9%. This CDR3 comprises 13 residues. The germline gives CDR1 SGDLS, CDR2 YYNGEE. Between the trimmed V and J ends, which lost 0 bases and 4 bases, there was a span of 5 bases. The data originate from a study of T cell responses to AZD1222 COVID-19 vaccine. Findings of the study overall: There were mostly white British donors and more females than males, and clonal diversity was possibly underestimated. Seropositive AZD1222 recipients at baseline numbered only five to seven. Repertoire sampling occurred only after the peak T cell response.

The sequence came from an adult who received the MenACWY meningococcal vaccine as a control. The sample in question was peripheral blood, obtained 28 days after the second dose of the MenACWY control vaccine. This chain joins TRBV9 and TRBJ1-3; the D is unclear. The CDR3 DNA sequence: TGTGCCAGCAGCGTAGACCTCGGAAACACCATATATTTT. It encodes CASSVDLGNTIYF.